This T cell receptor beta chain was found in a study of blood T cell repertoires in COVID-19. The wider study: From T cells, B-cell-depleted T cells, or PBMCs came the material, which was cDNA or gDNA.

V trimming: 2 bases; J trimming: 8 bases; junction bases outside the gene matches: 3. CDR3 length: 13 amino acids. Germline-derived CDR1 and CDR2 are WNHNN and SYGVQD (reference sequence). Original analysis: Amplification of reference gene primers provided the estimated nucleated cell counts. The method was immunoSEQ multiplex PCR; TCRdb's version includes in-frame clones alone and lacks a portion of them. From that table come the V and J calls and clone size; the DNA was used to work out D and trimming. The table includes under 300,000 clones, 70% to 90% detected once. The V call is TRBV10-1, the J call TRBJ2-3; TRBD2 matches 8 bases. This receptor was obtained from a woman in her thirties or forties who had recovered from COVID-19. Source material: peripheral blood. The CDR3 loop reads CASSERAGGTQYF. Here the CDR3 DNA reads TGCGCCAGCAGTGAGCGGGCGGGAGGTACGCAGTATTTT.